This T cell receptor beta chain was identified during a study of identical twins. A single record per CDR3 protein comes from TCRdb applying MiXCR to the 5' RACE reads. The profile covers 500,000 or so distinct CDR3 sequences, with roughly a fifth appearing a single time and 0.91% taken by the ten largest. The CDR3 loop spans 12 amino acids. The germline gives CDR1 ENHRY, CDR2 SYGVKD. Trimming cost V 6 bases and J 5 bases, with 8 bases left between them. Notes on this clonotype: The antigen remains unidentified.

Every one of the donors was a healthy Caucasian. Study conclusions and caveats: Models underpredicted monozygotic twin sharing of out-of-frame TCR alpha.

These data also featured in a second study, about T cells expressing NK-cell markers.

The sequencing sample was made of CD4+ T cells sorted from blood. The source of this sequence is a woman aged 18-29 years in good health. The chain uses TRBV10-3 and TRBJ2-1; D assignment may be TRBD1 or TRBD2 (5 bases each). The CDR3 DNA reads as TGTGCCATCAGGCTGGGGGACAATGAGCAGTTCTTC. The encoded protein is CAIRLGDNEQFF.